The source of this T cell receptor (beta chain) is a study of cytomegalovirus exposure and HLA in healthy donors. As to this clone: The antigen remains undetermined.

Study conclusions and caveats: Analysis performed later showed TCR beta chains linked to HLA being more clonally expanded than equally common others. In a later analysis, several top co-occurrence clusters appeared linked to parvovirus B19, influenza, CMV and Epstein-Barr virus.

CDR3 size: 17 residues. The trim removed 1 base at V and 1 base at J, leaving 8 bases unmatched. The germline gives CDR1 LNHDA, CDR2 SQIVND (reference sequence). Researchers ran the PCR with 60 Vbeta and 13 Jbeta primers. Data came from immunoSEQ multiplex PCR; TCRdb stores just in-frame clones and leaves some out. The sample yields about 200,000 clones, 82% seen once. Sequenced input: PBMCs. V usage is TRBV19 and J usage is TRBJ1-2, with TRBD1 identical over 8 bases. The receptor was isolated from a middle-aged man in good health and CMV-seropositive. CDR3 DNA sequence: TGTGCCAGTAGTATAGTTCCAGGGGGCTTGAATAACTATGGCTACACCTTC. This gives the protein CASSIVPGGLNNYGYTF.